One TCR beta chain is described in this entry. Primers: 60 Vbeta forward and 13 Jbeta reverse. The repertoire was sequenced with immunoSEQ multiplex PCR; TCRdb's copy has only in-frame clones and lacks some. Among 130,000 or so clones listed, 66% were seen once. The entry originates in a study of cytomegalovirus exposure and HLA in healthy donors. Germline lookup yields CDR1 SGHRS and CDR2 YFSETQ. The CDR3 length is 16 residues. V was clipped by 0 bases and J by 0 bases, with 13 bases between them. Sample: PBMCs. This TCR was sampled from a man aged 18 to 29 in good health and CMV-seronegative. This chain connects TRBV5-1 to TRBJ2-7, with no clear D. CDR3 sequence (DNA): TGCGCCAGCAGCTTGGATCTAGTCCCGAGCTCCTACGAGCAGTACTTC. It specifies CASSLDLVPSSYEQYF. Drawing the rest from reference TRBV5-1 and TRBJ2-7, the complete variable domain is KAGVTQTPRYLIKTRGQQVTLSCSPISGHRSVSWYQQTPGQGLQFLFEYFSETQRNKGNFPGRFSGRQFSNSRSEMNVSTLELGDSALYLCASSLDLVPSSYEQYFGPGTRLTVT.